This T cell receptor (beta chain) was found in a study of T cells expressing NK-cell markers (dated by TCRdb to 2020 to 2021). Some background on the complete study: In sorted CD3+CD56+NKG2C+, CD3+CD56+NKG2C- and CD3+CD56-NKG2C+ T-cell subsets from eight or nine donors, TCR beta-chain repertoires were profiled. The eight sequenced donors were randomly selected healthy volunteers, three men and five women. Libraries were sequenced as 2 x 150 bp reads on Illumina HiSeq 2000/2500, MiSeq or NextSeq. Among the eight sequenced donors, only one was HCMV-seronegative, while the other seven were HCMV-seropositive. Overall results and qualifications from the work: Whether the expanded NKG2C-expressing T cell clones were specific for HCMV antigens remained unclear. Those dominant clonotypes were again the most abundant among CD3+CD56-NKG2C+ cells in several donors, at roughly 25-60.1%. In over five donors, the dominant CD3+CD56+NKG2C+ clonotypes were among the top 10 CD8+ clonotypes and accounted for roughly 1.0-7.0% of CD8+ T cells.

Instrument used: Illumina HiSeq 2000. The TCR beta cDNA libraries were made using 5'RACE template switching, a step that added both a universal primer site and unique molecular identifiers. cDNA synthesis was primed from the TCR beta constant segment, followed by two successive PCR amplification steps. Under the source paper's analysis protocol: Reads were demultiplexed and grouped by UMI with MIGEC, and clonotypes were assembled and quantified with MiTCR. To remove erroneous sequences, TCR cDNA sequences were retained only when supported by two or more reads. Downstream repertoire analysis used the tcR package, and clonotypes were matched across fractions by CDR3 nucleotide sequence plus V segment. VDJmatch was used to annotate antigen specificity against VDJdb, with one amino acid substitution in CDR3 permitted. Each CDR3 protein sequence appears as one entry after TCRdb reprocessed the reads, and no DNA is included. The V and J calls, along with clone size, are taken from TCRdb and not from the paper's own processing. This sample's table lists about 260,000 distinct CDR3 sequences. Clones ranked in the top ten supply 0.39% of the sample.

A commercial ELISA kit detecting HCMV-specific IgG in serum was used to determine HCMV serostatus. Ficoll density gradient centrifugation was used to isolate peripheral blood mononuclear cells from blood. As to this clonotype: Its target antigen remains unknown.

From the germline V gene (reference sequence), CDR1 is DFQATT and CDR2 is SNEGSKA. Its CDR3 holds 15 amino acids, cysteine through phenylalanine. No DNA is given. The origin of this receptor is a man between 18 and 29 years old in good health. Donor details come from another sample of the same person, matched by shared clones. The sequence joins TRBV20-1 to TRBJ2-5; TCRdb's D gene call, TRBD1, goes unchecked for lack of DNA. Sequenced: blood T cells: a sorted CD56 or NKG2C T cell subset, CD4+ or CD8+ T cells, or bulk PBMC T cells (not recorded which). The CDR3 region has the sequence CSAPRPTGKMETQYF.